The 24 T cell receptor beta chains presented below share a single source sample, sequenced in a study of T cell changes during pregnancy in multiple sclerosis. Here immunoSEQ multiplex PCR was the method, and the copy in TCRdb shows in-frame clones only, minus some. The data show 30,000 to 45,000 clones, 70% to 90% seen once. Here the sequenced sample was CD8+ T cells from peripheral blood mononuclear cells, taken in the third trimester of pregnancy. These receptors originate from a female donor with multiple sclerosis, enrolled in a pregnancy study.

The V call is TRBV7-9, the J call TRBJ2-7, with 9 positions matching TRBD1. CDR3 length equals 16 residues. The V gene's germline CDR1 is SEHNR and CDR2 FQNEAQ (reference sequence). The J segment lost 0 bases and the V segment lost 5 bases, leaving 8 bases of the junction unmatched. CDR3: CASSPREGQGSYEQYF. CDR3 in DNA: TGTGCCAGCAGCCCAAGAGAGGGACAGGGCTCCTACGAGCAGTACTTC. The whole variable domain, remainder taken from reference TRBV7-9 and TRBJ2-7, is DTGVSQNPRHKITKRGQNVTFRCDPISEHNRLYWYRQTLGQGPEFLTYFQNEAQLEKSRLLSDRFSAERPKGSFSTLEIQRTEQGDSAMYLCASSPREGQGSYEQYFGPGTRLTVT.

The CDR3 nucleotides read TGTGCCAGCAGCTTAGGCCTGCGGTGGACTGAAGCTTTCTTT. It encodes CASSLGLRWTEAFF. This chain joins TRBV13 and TRBJ1-1; the D is unclear. Between the trimmed V and J ends, which lost 0 bases and 5 bases, there was a span of 10 bases. The CDR3 is made up of 14 amino acids. Germline V CDR1 and CDR2: PRHDT, FYEKMQ (reference sequence).

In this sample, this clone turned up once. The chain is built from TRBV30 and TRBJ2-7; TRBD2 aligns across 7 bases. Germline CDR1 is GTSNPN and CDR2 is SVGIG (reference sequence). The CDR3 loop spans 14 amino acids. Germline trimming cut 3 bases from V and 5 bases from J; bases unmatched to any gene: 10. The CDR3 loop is CAWRPRSGTHEQYF. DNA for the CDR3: TGTGCCTGGAGGCCTCGGAGCGGGACCCACGAGCAGTACTTC. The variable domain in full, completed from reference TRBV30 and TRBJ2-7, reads SQTIHQWPATLVQPVGSPLSLECTVEGTSNPNLYWYRQAAGRGLQLLFYSVGIGQISSEVPQNLSASRPQDRQFILSSKKLLLSDSGFYLCAWRPRSGTHEQYFGPGTRLTVT.

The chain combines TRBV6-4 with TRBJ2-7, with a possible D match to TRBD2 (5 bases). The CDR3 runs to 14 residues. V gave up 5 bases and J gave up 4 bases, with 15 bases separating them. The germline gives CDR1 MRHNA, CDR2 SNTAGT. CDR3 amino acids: CASSYSSRSYEQYF. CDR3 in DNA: TGTGCCAGCAGTTATTCTAGCAGAAGTTACGAGCAGTACTTC.

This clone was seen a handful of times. The CDR3 region has the DNA TGTGCCACCAGTACTGCAGGCGTAAGCTCCTACGAGCAGTACTTC. Residues: CATSTAGVSSYEQYF. The chain combines TRBV19 with TRBJ2-7; no definite D call. Trimming took off 10 bases at V and 0 bases at J, with 19 bases between the two ends. CDR3 length: 15 amino acids. Germline values: CDR1 LNHDA, CDR2 SQIVND (reference sequence).

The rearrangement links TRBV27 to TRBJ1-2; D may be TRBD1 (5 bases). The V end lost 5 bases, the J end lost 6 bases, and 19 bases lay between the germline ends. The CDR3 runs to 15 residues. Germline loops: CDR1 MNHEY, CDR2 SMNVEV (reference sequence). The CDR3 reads CASSRARGGFDGYTF. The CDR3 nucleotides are TGTGCCAGCAGTCGCGCAAGGGGAGGGTTTGATGGCTACACCTTC.

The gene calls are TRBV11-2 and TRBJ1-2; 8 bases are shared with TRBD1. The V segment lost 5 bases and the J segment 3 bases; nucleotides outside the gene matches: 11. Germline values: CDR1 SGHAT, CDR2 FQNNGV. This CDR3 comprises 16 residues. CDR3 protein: CASSPAAGGGYYGYTF. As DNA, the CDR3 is TGTGCCAGCAGCCCCGCGGCAGGGGGCGGCTACTATGGCTACACCTTC.

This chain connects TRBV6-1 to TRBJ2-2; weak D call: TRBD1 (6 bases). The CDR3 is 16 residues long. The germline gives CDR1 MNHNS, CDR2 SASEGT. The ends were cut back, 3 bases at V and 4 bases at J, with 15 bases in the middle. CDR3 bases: TGTGCCAGCAGTGAGTGGCAGGGGATTGCCACCGGGGAGCTGTTTTTT. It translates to CASSEWQGIATGELFF.

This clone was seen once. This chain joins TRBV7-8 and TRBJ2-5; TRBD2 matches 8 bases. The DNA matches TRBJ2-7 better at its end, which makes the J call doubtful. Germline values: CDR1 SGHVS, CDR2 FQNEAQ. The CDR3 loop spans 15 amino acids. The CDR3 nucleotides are TGTGCCAGCAGCCCGTTTAGCGGGATCTCCTACGAGCAGTACTTC. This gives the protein CASSPFSGISYEQYF.

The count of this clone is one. The CDR3: CASSETGLSDNSPLHF. For the CDR3, the DNA is TGTGCCAGCAGCGAAACAGGGTTGTCCGATAATTCACCCCTCCACTTT. The V and J genes are TRBV9 and TRBJ1-6, with a tentative D call TRBD1 (6 bases). V was clipped by 3 bases and J by 5 bases, with 15 bases between them. Per germline, CDR1 SGDLS and CDR2 YYNGEE. The CDR3 loop spans 16 amino acids.

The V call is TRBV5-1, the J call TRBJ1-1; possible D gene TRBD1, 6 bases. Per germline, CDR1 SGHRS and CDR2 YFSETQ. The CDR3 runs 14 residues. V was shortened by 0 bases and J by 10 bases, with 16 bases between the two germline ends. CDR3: CASSLGTGSRGAFF. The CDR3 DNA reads TGCGCCAGCAGCTTGGGAACAGGATCCAGGGGAGCTTTCTTT.

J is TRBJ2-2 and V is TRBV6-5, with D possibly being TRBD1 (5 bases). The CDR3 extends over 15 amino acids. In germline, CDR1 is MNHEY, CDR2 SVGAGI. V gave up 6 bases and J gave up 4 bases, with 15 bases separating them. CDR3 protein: CASRKGNRFTGELFF. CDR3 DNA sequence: TGTGCCAGCAGAAAGGGAAACAGGTTCACCGGGGAGCTGTTTTTT.

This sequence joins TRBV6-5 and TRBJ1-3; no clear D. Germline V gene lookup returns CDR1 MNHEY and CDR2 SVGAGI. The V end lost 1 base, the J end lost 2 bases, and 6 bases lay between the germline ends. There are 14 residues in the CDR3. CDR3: CASSYLGAGNTIYF. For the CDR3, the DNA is TGTGCCAGCAGTTACTTGGGAGCTGGAAACACCATATATTTT.

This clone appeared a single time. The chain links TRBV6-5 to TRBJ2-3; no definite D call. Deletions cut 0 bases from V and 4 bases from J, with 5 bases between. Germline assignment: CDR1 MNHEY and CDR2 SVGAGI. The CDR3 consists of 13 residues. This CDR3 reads CASSYSRSDTQYF. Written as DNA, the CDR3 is TGTGCCAGCAGTTACTCGAGGTCAGATACGCAGTATTTT.

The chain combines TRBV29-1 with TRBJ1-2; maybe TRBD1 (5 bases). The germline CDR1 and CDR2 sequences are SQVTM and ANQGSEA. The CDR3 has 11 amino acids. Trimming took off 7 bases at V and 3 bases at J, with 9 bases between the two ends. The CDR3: CSAQTDYGYTF. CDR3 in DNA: TGCAGCGCTCAGACAGACTATGGCTACACCTTC.

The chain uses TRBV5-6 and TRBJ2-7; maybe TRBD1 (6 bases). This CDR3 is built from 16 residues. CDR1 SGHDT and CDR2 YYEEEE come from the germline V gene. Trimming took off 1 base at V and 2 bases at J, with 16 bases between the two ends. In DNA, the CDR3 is TGTGCCAGCAGCTTGAGTCGGACAGCTTGGGCCTACGAGCAGTACTTC. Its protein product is CASSLSRTAWAYEQYF.

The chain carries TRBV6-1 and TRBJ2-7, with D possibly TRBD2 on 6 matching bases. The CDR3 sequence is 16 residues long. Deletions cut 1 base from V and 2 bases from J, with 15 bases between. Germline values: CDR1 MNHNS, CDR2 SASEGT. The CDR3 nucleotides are TGTGCCAGCAGTGAAGAGGCATGGGGGGTTACCTACGAGCAGTACTTC. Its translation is CASSEEAWGVTYEQYF.

The CDR3 DNA reads as TGCGCCAGCAGCCAAAGAGGTTCTGAAGCTTTCTTT. It translates to CASSQRGSEAFF. V is TRBV4-3 and J is TRBJ1-1, with D unclear. The CDR3 covers 12 residues. V shed 2 bases and J shed 6 bases, with 7 bases lying between them. Germline values: CDR1 LGHNA, CDR2 YSLEER.

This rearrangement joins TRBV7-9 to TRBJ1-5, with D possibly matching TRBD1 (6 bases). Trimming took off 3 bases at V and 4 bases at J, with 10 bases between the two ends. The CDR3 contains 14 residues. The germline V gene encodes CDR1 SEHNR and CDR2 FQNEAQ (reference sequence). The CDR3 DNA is TGTGCCAGCAGCTTGGGGGGGCGGAATCAGCCCCAGCATTTT. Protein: CASSLGGRNQPQHF.

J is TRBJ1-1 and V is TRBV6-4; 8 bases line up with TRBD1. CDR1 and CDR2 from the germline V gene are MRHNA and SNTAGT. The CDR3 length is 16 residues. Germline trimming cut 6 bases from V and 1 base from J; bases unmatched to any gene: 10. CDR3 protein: CASRKIPGGPNTEAFF. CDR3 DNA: TGTGCCAGCAGGAAGATCCCAGGGGGCCCGAACACTGAAGCTTTCTTT.

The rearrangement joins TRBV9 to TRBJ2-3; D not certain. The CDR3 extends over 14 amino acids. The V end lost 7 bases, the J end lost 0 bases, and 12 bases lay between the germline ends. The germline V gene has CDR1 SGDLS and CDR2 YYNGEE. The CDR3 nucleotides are TGTGCCAGCGCGGCAGCTTCTAGCACAGATACGCAGTATTTT. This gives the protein CASAAASSTDTQYF. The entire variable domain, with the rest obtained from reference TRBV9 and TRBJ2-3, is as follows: DSGVTQTPKHLITATGQRVTLRCSPRSGDLSVYWYQQSLDQGLQFLIQYYNGEERAKGNILERFSAQQFPDLHSELNLSSLELGDSALYFCASAAASSTDTQYFGPGTRLTVL.

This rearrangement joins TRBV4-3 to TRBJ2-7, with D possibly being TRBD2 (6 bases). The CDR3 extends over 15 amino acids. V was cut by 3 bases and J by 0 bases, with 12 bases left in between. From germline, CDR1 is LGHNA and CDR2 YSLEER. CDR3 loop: CASSQHRDFSYEQYF. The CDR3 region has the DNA TGCGCCAGCAGCCAGCACCGGGACTTCTCCTACGAGCAGTACTTC.

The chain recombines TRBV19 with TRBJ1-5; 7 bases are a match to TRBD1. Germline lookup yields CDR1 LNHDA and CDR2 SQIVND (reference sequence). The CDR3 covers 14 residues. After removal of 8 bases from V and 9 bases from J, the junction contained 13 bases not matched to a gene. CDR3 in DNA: TGTGCCAGTCAGTATGTCAGGGGGGCGAGGCCCCAGCATTTT. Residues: CASQYVRGARPQHF. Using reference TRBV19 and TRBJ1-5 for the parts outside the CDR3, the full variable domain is DGGITQSPKYLFRKEGQNVTLSCEQNLNHDAMYWYRQDPGQGLRLIYYSQIVNDFQKGDIAEGYSVSREKKESFPLTVTSAQKNPTAFYLCASQYVRGARPQHFGDGTRLSIL.

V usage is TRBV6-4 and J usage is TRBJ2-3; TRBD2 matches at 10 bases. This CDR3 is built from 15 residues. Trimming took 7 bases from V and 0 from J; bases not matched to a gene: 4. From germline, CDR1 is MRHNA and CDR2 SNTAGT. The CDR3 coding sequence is TGTGCCAGCACTATGACTAGCGGGAGCACAGATACGCAGTATTTT. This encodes CASTMTSGSTDTQYF.